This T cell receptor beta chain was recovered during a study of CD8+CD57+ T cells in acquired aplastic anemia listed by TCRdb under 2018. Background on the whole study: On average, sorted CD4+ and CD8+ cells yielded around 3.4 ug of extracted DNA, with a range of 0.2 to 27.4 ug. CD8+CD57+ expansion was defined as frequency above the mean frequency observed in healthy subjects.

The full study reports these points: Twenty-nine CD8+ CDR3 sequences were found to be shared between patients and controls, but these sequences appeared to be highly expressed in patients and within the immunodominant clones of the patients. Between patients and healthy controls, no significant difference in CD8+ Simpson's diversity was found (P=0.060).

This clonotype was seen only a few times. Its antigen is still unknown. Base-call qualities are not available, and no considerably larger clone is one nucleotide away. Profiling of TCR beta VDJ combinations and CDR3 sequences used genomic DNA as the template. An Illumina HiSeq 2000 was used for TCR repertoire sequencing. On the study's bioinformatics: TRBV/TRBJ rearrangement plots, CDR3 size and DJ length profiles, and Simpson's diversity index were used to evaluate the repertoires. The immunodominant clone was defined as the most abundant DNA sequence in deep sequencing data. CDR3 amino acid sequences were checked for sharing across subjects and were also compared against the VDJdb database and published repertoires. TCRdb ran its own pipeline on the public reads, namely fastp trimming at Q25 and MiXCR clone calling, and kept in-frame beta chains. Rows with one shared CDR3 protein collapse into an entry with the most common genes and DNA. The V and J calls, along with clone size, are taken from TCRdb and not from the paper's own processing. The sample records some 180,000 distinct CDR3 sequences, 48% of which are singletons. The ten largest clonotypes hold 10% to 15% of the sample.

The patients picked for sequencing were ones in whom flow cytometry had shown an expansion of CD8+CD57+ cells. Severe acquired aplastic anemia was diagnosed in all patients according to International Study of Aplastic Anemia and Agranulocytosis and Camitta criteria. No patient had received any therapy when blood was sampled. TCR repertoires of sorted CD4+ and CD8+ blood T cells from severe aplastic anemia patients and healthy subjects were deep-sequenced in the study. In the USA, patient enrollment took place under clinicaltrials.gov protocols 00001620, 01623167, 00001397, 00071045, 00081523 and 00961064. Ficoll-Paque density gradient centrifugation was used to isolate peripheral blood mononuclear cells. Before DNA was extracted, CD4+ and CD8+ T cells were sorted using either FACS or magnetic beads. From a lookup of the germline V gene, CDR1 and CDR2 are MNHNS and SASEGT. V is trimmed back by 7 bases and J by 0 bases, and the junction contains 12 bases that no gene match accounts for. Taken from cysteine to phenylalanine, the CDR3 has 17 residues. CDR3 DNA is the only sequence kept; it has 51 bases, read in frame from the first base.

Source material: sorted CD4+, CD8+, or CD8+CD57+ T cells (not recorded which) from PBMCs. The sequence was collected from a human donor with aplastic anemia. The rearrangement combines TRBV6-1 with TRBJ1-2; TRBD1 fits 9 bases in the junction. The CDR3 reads CASTFMGQGGPNYGYTF. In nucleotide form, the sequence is TGTGCCAGCACCTTTATGGGACAGGGAGGACCTAACTATGGCTACACCTTC.